This entry is about one T cell receptor beta chain. Its target is unknown. The data were obtained in a study of shared clonotypes between healthy human individuals. Clones were read by immunoSEQ multiplex PCR, and TCRdb kept only the in-frame ones, dropping some. In the table there are about 2,500,000 clones, approximately 94% of which are singletons. General study results and limits: Estimated clonotype richness was generally higher in naive than memory subsets. Rarefaction revealed incomplete sorted-subset sequencing despite large depth.

Germline CDR1 reads SGHRS; CDR2 reads YFSETQ. V lost 1 base to trimming and J lost 6 bases, with 12 bases between them. The length of the CDR3 is 14 residues. J is TRBJ2-3 and V is TRBV5-1; possible D gene TRBD1, 5 bases. The sequenced material came from naive CD4+ T cells sorted from blood. Subset described: CD45RA+ positively selected. The receptor's source is a man between 18 and 29 years old in good health. DNA for the CDR3: TGCGCCAGCAGCTTGACCCTTCAGGGTGATACGCAGTATTTT. This codes for CASSLTLQGDTQYF.